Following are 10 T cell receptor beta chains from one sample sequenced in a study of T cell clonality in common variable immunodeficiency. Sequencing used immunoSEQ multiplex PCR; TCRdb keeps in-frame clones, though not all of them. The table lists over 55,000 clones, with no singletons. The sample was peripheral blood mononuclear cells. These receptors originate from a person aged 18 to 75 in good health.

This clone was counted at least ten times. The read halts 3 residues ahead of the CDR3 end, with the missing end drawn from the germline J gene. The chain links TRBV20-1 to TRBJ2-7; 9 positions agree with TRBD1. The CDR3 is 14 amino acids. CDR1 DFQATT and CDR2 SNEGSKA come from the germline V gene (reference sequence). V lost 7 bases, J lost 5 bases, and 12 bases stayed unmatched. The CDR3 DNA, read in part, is TGCAGTGTACGCACACCGGGACAGGGCCACGAG. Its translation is CSVRTPGQGHE. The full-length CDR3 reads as CSVRTPGQGHEQYF.

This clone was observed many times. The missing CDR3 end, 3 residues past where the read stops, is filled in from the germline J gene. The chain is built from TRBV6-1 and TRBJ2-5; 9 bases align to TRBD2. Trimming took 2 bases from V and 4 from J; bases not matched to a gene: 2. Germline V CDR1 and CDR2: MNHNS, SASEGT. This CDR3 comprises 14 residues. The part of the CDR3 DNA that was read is TGTGCCAGCAGTGAATCAGCGGGGGGAGAGACC. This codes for CASSESAGGET. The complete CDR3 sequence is CASSESAGGETQYF.

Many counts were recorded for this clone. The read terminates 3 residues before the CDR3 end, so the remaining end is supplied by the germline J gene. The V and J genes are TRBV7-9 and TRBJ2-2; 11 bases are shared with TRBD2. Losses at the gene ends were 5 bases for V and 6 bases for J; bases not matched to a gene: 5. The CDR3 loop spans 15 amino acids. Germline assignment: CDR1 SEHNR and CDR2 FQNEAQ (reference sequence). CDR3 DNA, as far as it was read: TGTGCCAGCAGCCTCGGGACTAGCGGTTCCGGGGAG. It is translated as CASSLGTSGSGE. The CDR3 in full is CASSLGTSGSGELFF.

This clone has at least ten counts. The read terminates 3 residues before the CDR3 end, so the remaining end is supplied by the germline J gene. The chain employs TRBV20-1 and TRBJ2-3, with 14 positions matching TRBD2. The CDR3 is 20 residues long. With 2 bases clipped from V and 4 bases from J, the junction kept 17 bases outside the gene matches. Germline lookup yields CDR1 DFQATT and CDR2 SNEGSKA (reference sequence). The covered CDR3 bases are TGCAGTGCTAGAATTTACGGGACTAGCGGGAGAGAGGTGCTGGCAGATACG. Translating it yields CSARIYGTSGREVLADT. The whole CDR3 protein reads CSARIYGTSGREVLADTQYF.

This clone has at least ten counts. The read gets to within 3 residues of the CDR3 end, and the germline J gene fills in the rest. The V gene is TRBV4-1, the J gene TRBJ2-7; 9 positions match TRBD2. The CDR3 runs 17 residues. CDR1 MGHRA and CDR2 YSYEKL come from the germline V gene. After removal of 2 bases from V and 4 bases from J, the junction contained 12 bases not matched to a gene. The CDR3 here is CASSQMVLAGEGYEQYF. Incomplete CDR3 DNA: TGCGCCAGCAGCCAAATGGTTTTAGCGGGAGAGGGGTACGAG.

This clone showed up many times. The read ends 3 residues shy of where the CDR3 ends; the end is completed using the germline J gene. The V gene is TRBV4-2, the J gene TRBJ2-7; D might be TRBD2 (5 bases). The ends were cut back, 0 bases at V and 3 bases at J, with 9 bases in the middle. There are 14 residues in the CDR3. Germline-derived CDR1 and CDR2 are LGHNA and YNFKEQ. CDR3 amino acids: CASSQDEGSYEQYF. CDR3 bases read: TGTGCCAGCAGCCAAGATGAGGGCAGCTACGAG.

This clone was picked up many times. CDR3 residues: CASTTEGTDTQYF. The DNA read from the CDR3 is TGTGCCAGCACCACTGAGGGGACAGATACG. The chain recombines TRBV2 with TRBJ2-3, with D tentatively TRBD1 or TRBD2 (5 bases each). The sequence runs out 3 residues before the end of the CDR3; the remainder is reconstructed from the germline J gene. Per the germline V gene, CDR1 is SNHLY and CDR2 is FYNNEI. This CDR3 comprises 13 residues. Trimming pared 7 bases from V and 3 bases from J, leaving 11 bases between.

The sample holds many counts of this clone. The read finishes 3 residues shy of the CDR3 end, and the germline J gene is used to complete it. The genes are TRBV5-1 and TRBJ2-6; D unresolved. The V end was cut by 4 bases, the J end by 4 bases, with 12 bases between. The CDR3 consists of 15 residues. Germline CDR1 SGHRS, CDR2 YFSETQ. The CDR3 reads CASSPETAGANVLTF. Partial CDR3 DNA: TGCGCCAGCAGCCCGGAGACTGCCGGGGCCAACGTC.

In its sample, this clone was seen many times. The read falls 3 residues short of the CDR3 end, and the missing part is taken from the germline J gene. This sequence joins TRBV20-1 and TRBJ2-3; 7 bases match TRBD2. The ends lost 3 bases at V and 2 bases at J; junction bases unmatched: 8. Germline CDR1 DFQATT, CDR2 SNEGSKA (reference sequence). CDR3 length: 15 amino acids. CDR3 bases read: TGCAGTGCTAGGTCGCTAGCGGTAACCACAGATACG. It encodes CSARSLAVTTDT. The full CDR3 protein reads CSARSLAVTTDTQYF.

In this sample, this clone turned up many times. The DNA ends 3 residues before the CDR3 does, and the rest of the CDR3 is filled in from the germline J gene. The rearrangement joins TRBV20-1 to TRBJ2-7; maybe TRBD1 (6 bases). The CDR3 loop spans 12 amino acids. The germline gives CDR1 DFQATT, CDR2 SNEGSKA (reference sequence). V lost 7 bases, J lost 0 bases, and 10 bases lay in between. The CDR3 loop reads CSVGTTSYEQYF. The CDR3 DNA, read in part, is TGCAGTGTTGGGACAACCTCCTACGAG.